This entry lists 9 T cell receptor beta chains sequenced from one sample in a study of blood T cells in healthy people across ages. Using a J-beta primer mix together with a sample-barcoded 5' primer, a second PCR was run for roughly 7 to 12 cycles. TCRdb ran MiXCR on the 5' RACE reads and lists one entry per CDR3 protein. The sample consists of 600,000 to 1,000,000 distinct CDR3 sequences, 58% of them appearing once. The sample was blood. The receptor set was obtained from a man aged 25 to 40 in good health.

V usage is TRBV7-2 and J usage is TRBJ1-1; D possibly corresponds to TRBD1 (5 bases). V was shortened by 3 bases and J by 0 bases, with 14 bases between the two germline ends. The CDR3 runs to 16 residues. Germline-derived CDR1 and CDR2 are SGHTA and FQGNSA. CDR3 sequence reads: CASSFSWGELNTEAFF. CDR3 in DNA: TGTGCCAGCAGCTTTTCGTGGGGGGAGCTGAACACTGAAGCTTTCTTT.

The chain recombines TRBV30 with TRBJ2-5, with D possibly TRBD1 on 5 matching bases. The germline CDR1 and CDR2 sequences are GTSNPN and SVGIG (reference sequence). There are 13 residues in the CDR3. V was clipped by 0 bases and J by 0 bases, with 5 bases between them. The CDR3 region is CAWSVDNQETQYF. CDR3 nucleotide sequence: TGTGCCTGGAGTGTGGACAACCAAGAGACCCAGTACTTC. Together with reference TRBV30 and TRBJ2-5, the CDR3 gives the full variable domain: SQTIHQWPATLVQPVGSPLSLECTVEGTSNPNLYWYRQAAGRGLQLLFYSVGIGQISSEVPQNLSASRPQDRQFILSSKKLLLSDSGFYLCAWSVDNQETQYFGPGTRLLVL.

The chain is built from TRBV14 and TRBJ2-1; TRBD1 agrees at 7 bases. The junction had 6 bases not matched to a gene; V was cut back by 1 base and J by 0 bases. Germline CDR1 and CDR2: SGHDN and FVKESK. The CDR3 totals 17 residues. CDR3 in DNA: TGTGCCAGCAGCCAAGGCTACAGGGGCAGCTCCTACAATGAGCAGTTCTTC. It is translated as CASSQGYRGSSYNEQFF.

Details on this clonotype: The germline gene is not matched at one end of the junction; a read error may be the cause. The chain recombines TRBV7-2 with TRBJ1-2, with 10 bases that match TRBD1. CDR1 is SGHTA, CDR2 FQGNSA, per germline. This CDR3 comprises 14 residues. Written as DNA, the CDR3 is TGTGCCAGCAACTTAGGGACAGGGGCCTATGGCTACACCTTC. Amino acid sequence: CASNLGTGAYGYTF.

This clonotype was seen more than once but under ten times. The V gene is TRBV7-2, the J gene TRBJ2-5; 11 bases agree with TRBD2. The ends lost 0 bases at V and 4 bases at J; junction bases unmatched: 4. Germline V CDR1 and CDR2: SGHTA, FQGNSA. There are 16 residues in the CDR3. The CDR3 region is CASSLASGRARETQYF. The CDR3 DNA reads TGTGCCAGCAGCTTAGCTAGCGGGAGGGCCCGAGAGACCCAGTACTTC.

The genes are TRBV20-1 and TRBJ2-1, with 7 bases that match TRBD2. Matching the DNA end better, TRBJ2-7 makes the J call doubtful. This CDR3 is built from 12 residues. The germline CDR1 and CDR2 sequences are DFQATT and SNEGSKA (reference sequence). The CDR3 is CSAGGGAYEQYF. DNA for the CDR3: TGCAGTGCAGGCGGGGGAGCCTACGAGCAGTACTTC.

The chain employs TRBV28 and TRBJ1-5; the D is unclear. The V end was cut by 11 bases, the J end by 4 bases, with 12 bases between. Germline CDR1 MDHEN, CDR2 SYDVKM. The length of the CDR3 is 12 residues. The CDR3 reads CASRTSNQPQHF. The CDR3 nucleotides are TGTGCCTCACGGACCTCTAATCAGCCCCAGCATTTT.

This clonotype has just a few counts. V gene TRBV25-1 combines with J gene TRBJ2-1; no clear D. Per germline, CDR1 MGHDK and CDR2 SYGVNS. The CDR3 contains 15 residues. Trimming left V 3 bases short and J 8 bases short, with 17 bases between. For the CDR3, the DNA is TGTGCCAGCAGTGATCCTGCTCTTAAACCCCATGAGCAGTTCTTC. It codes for CASSDPALKPHEQFF. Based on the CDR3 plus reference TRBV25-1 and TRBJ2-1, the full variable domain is EADIYQTPRYLVIGTGKKITLECSQTMGHDKMYWYQQDPGMELHLIHYSYGVNSTEKGDLSSESTVSRIRTEHFPLTLESARPSHTSQYLCASSDPALKPHEQFFGPGTRLTVL.

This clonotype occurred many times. CDR3 region: CAISAGANVLTF. CDR3 nucleotide sequence: TGTGCCATCAGTGCAGGGGCCAACGTCCTGACTTTC. V is TRBV10-3 and J is TRBJ2-6; D is undetermined. The CDR3 covers 12 residues. V was clipped by 4 bases and J by 4 bases, with 2 bases between them. The germline gives CDR1 ENHRY, CDR2 SYGVKD.